This TCR beta chain was identified in a study of blood T cell repertoires in COVID-19. Germline-derived CDR1 and CDR2 are LGHDT and YNNKEL (reference sequence). V lost 4 bases and J lost 0, with 11 bases in between. There are 15 residues in the CDR3. Using immunoSEQ multiplex PCR, the repertoire was profiled, and TCRdb retains in-frame clones only, with some absent. Among about 250,000 clones listed, approximately 88% were seen once. The chain links TRBV3-1 (or the pseudogene TRBV3-2) to TRBJ2-3; possible D gene TRBD1, 6 bases. Material for sequencing was peripheral blood. The receptor was derived from a woman between 25 and 40 years old with COVID-19, enrolled during active disease. As DNA, the CDR3 is TGTGCCAGCAGCCCCAACAGGGCTAGCACAGATACGCAGTATTTT. Amino acid sequence: CASSPNRASTDTQYF.